This TCR beta chain was obtained from a study of T cell responses to AZD1222 COVID-19 vaccine. Study results and limitations: Donors were mostly white British, more females; clonal diversity possibly underestimated. There were repertoire samples only from the period after the peak T cell response.

The germline CDR1 and CDR2 sequences are MNHEY and SVGAGI. V was shortened by 0 bases and J by 5 bases, with 7 bases between the two germline ends. The CDR3 runs to 13 residues. The data were produced by immunoSEQ multiplex PCR, yet TCRdb's version contains in-frame clones alone and is incomplete. The sample lists over 100,000 clones, about nine tenths seen once, with just under 6.5% in the top ten. Turning to this clone: Its cognate antigen is unknown.

This material consisted of peripheral blood, taken on day 0 of AZD1222 vaccination. This TCR derives from an adult in good health. This chain links TRBV6-5 with TRBJ1-1; no firm D call. CDR3 sequence (DNA): TGTGCCAGCAGTTACTCTCTGGGGACTGAAGCTTTCTTT. Amino acid sequence: CASSYSLGTEAFF.